The 28 T cell receptor beta chains presented below share a single source sample, sequenced in a study of CD8+CD57+ T cells in acquired aplastic anemia. For CDR3 and TCR beta VDJ profiling, genomic DNA was the template used. In TCRdb, the reads were re-called with MiXCR into one record per CDR3 protein. Among 150,000 to 200,000 distinct CDR3 sequences listed, around 45% were seen once. Only patients with CD8+CD57+ cell expansion on flow cytometry were chosen for sequencing. The sample consisted of sorted CD4+, CD8+, or CD8+CD57+ T cells (not recorded which) from PBMCs. Receptor source: a human donor with aplastic anemia.

This clonotype was seen just once. Compared with germline, one end of the junction differs, possibly owing to a read error. The rearrangement joins TRBV7-3 to TRBJ2-3; D not certain. The CDR3 consists of 15 residues. Germline V gene lookup returns CDR1 SGHTA and CDR2 FQGTGA. As DNA, the CDR3 is TGTGCCAGCAGCCCCACTTGGCCGAGCACAGATACGCAGTTTTTT. It specifies CASSPTWPSTDTQFF. The full variable domain, completed using reference TRBV7-3 and TRBJ2-3, is GAGVSQTPSNKVTEKGKYVELRCDPISGHTALYWYRQSLGQGPEFLIYFQGTGAADDSGLPNDRFFAVRPEGSVSTLKIQRTERGDSAVYLCASSPTWPSTDTQFFGPGTRLTVL.

This clonotype was seen a handful of times. The chain has TRBV20-1 and TRBJ2-7; TRBD1 aligns across 9 bases. The V gene's germline CDR1 is DFQATT and CDR2 SNEGSKA (reference sequence). V was clipped by 1 base and J by 3 bases; unmatched bases: 1. CDR3 length equals 13 residues. CDR3 region: CSARGDRDYEQYF. For the CDR3, the DNA is TGCAGTGCTAGAGGGGACAGGGACTACGAGCAGTACTTC.

This clonotype was found a few times. This chain connects TRBV11-2 to TRBJ2-1, with 11 bases aligning to TRBD2. V was clipped by 5 bases and J by 7 bases; unmatched bases: 7. CDR1 is SGHAT and CDR2 is FQNNGV in the germline V gene. This CDR3 has 15 amino acids. CDR3 sequence reads: CASSPLAGARNEQFF. DNA of the CDR3: TGTGCCAGCAGCCCACTAGCGGGGGCGAGGAATGAGCAGTTCTTC.

Turning to this clonotype: This clone may be a read error of a much larger clone one base away. The CDR3 DNA reads TGTGCCAGCAGCCAATTCTCCCGAACAGATACGCAGTATTTT. It translates to CASSQFSRTDTQYF. The rearrangement joins TRBV25-1 to TRBJ2-3; D is uncertain. The germline V gene has CDR1 MGHDK and CDR2 SYGVNS. Trimming removed 6 bases from V and 3 bases from J, with 13 bases in between. CDR3 length: 14 residues.

The CDR3 coding sequence is TGTGCCATCATGGGACAGACCTATAATTCACCCCTCCACTTT. This codes for CAIMGQTYNSPLHF. The chain couples TRBV10-3 to TRBJ1-6; 7 bases match TRBD1. J was trimmed by 2 bases and V by 7 bases; bases with no gene match: 2. This CDR3 region has 14 residues. Germline V CDR1 and CDR2: ENHRY, SYGVKD.

This sequence joins TRBV9 and TRBJ2-7, with D possibly being TRBD2 (7 bases). The germline V gene encodes CDR1 SGDLS and CDR2 YYNGEE. This CDR3 is 14 amino acids long. Trimming left V 0 bases short and J 6 bases short, with 13 bases between. The CDR3 loop is CASSVDGGLGEQYF. As DNA, the CDR3 is TGTGCCAGCAGCGTAGACGGGGGGCTCGGCGAGCAGTACTTC.

This clonotype was counted at least ten times. Sequence at one end of the junction differs from germline and may be a read error. The chain is built from TRBV2 and TRBJ2-5; D call uncertain. CDR3 length: 12 residues. From germline, CDR1 is SNHLY and CDR2 FYNNEI. This CDR3 reads CAGSTTQETQYF. Here the CDR3 DNA reads TGTGCCGGCAGTACTACTCAAGAGACCCAGTACTTC.

The CDR3 protein is CASSPGISQPQHF. CDR3 DNA sequence: TGTGCCAGCAGCCCAGGGATATCTCAGCCCCAGCATTTT. The rearrangement joins TRBV7-9 to TRBJ1-5; the D gene is possibly TRBD1 (5 bases). Germline CDR1 reads SEHNR; CDR2 reads FQNEAQ (reference sequence). V lost 5 bases to trimming and J lost 6 bases, with 11 bases between them. There are 13 residues in the CDR3.

V and J are TRBV10-3 and TRBJ1-2; 7 nucleotides align to TRBD1. Looked up from germline, CDR1 is ENHRY and CDR2 is SYGVKD. V was clipped by 6 bases and J by 1 base; unmatched bases: 5. CDR3 length: 14 amino acids. CDR3 region: CAIRGTAFNYGYTF. The DNA for the CDR3 is TGTGCCATCAGGGGGACAGCCTTTAACTATGGCTACACCTTC.

This clonotype was detected ten times or more. The V and J genes are TRBV30 and TRBJ2-7; the match to TRBD1 covers 7 bases. Germline V CDR1 and CDR2: GTSNPN, SVGIG (reference sequence). V was clipped by 4 bases and J by 3 bases; unmatched bases: 9. CDR3 length: 14 amino acids. The CDR3 is CAWMGQRRLYEQYF. The CDR3, as DNA: TGTGCCTGGATGGGACAGCGACGACTCTACGAGCAGTACTTC.

Concerning this clonotype itself: At one boundary the junction diverges from the germline segment, which might be a read error. The rearrangement joins TRBV6-2 or TRBV6-3 to TRBJ2-1; TRBD2 is a possible D gene (5 bases). This CDR3 is 13 amino acids long. Germline lookup yields CDR1 MNHEY and CDR2 SVGEGT. CDR3 nucleotide sequence: TGTGCCAGCAAGCGGAACTCCTACAATGGGCAGTTCTTC. This sequence encodes CASKRNSYNGQFF.

The chain employs TRBV12-3 or TRBV12-4 and TRBJ2-6; maybe TRBD1 (5 bases). Trimming took 3 bases from V and 2 from J, leaving 17 bases between them. This CDR3 contains 18 residues. CDR3 sequence (DNA): TGTGCCAGCAGTTTTGGGGCACGTGGGGTGGCTGGGGCCAACGTCCTGACTTTC. Translating gives CASSFGARGVAGANVLTF.

This clonotype has a single count. The CDR3 does not close with the conserved phenylalanine or tryptophan, likely indicating a read error. The chain employs TRBV19 and TRBJ1-1, with a weak D call TRBD1 (6 bases). V was pared by 6 bases and J by 4 bases, with 12 bases between. Germline V gives CDR1 LNHDA, CDR2 SQIVND (reference sequence). The CDR3 is 13 residues long. The CDR3 DNA reads as TGTGCCAGTAGGAACAGGGTATCCACTGAAGCTTTCTCT. Protein product: CASRNRVSTEAFS.

This clonotype was observed many times. The V and J genes are TRBV7-3 and TRBJ2-2; weak D call: TRBD2 (6 bases). V was cut by 4 bases and J by 2 bases, with 17 bases left in between. CDR1 and CDR2 (germline): SGHTA, FQGTGA. The CDR3 runs 17 residues. The CDR3 protein is CASSSGASVANTGELFF. For the CDR3, the DNA is TGTGCCAGCAGCTCAGGAGCTAGCGTCGCAAACACCGGGGAGCTGTTTTTT. Based on the CDR3 plus reference TRBV7-3 and TRBJ2-2, the full variable domain is GAGVSQTPSNKVTEKGKYVELRCDPISGHTALYWYRQSLGQGPEFLIYFQGTGAADDSGLPNDRFFAVRPEGSVSTLKIQRTERGDSAVYLCASSSGASVANTGELFFGEGSRLTVL.

This chain connects TRBV20-1 to TRBJ1-1; the D is unclear. V lost 0 bases to trimming and J lost 6 bases, with 11 bases between them. The CDR3 is 13 residues long. CDR1 and CDR2 from the germline V gene are DFQATT and SNEGSKA (reference sequence). The CDR3 DNA sequence: TGCAGTGCTAGAGAAATGGCGAGATCTGAAGCTTTCTTT. It specifies CSAREMARSEAFF.

Only a few counts were recorded for this clonotype. The chain carries TRBV2 and TRBJ1-2; TRBD1 aligns across 12 bases. The V segment lost 7 bases and the J segment 8 bases; nucleotides outside the gene matches: 5. Germline CDR1 is SNHLY and CDR2 is FYNNEI. The CDR3 runs 13 residues. CDR3 nucleotides: TGTGCCAGCACGGGGGACAGGGGGCAAGGCTACACCTTC. Protein product: CASTGDRGQGYTF.

The gene calls are TRBV10-2 and TRBJ2-3; weak D call: TRBD2 (6 bases). Germline values: CDR1 WSHSY, CDR2 SAAADI. The CDR3 sequence is 15 residues long. For the CDR3, the DNA is TGCAGTGCCATTCCCCGGGGGTCCGGAGGAGATACGCAGTATTTT. Translated: CSAIPRGSGGDTQYF.

This clonotype has at least ten counts. The chain employs TRBV5-1 and TRBJ1-2; tentative D call: TRBD1 (6 bases). The CDR3 runs 15 residues. Trimming cost V 4 bases and J 11 bases, with 24 bases left between them. Germline CDR1 is SGHRS and CDR2 is YFSETQ. The CDR3 here is CASSPGQSFVIRYTF. Here the CDR3 DNA reads TGCGCCAGCAGCCCAGGACAGAGTTTCGTGATTAGATACACCTTC.

In its sample, this clonotype was seen a few times. This chain joins TRBV19 and TRBJ2-7, with D tentatively TRBD1 or TRBD2 (5 bases each). V was trimmed by 6 bases and J by 1 base, leaving 16 bases between them. Germline CDR1 reads LNHDA; CDR2 reads SQIVND (reference sequence). The CDR3 has 15 amino acids. The CDR3 region has the DNA TGTGCCAGTAGCAGTGGGACCCAGAGATCCTACGAGCAGTACTTC. Translation gives CASSSGTQRSYEQYF. Together with reference TRBV19 and TRBJ2-7, the CDR3 gives the full variable domain: DGGITQSPKYLFRKEGQNVTLSCEQNLNHDAMYWYRQDPGQGLRLIYYSQIVNDFQKGDIAEGYSVSREKKESFPLTVTSAQKNPTAFYLCASSSGTQRSYEQYFGPGTRLTVT.

A note on this clonotype: This likely comes from a read error, as the CDR3 has no conserved phenylalanine or tryptophan at its end. The chain carries TRBV25-1 and TRBJ2-1; D is perhaps TRBD1 or TRBD2 (5 bases each). The germline gives CDR1 MGHDK, CDR2 SYGVNS. This CDR3 is built from 15 residues. V lost 5 bases to trimming and J lost 0 bases, with 11 bases between them. DNA of the CDR3: TGTGCCAGCAGTCGGGCAGGGAGCTCCTACAATGAGCAGTTCCTC. Its translation: CASSRAGSSYNEQFL.

This clonotype occurred a few times. The chain has TRBV10-3 and TRBJ2-7, with D possibly being TRBD2 (6 bases). The length of the CDR3 is 15 residues. In germline, CDR1 is ENHRY, CDR2 SYGVKD. The V gene lost 0 bases and the J gene lost 7 bases, with 16 bases spanning the gap. For the CDR3, the DNA is TGTGCCATCAGTGAGTCGAGACCCGGAGGGGAAGAGCAGTACTTC. Amino acids: CAISESRPGGEEQYF.

In this sample, this clonotype turned up many times. The chain joins TRBV5-1 to TRBJ2-3, with D unclear. This CDR3 region has 15 residues. With 4 bases removed from V and 1 base from J, the gap between germline ends came to 13 bases. The germline V gene has CDR1 SGHRS and CDR2 YFSETQ. The CDR3 coding sequence is TGCGCCAGCAGCATCACCCAACAAGGCACAGATACGCAGTATTTT. Its translation: CASSITQQGTDTQYF. The full variable domain, with the rest looked up from reference TRBV5-1 and TRBJ2-3, is KAGVTQTPRYLIKTRGQQVTLSCSPISGHRSVSWYQQTPGQGLQFLFEYFSETQRNKGNFPGRFSGRQFSNSRSEMNVSTLELGDSALYLCASSITQQGTDTQYFGPGTRLTVL.

V is TRBV10-3 and J is TRBJ1-1; 7 bases map to TRBD1. The V gene end was trimmed by 4 bases and the J gene end by 5 bases; junction bases not matched to a gene: 7. Per the germline V gene, CDR1 is ENHRY and CDR2 is SYGVKD. The CDR3 runs 14 residues. This CDR3 is CAISATGLGTEAFF. CDR3 sequence (DNA): TGTGCCATCAGTGCGACAGGGTTGGGAACTGAAGCTTTCTTT.

The table lists this clonotype with many counts. The rearrangement uses TRBV20-1 and TRBJ2-3; TRBD2 matches at 9 bases. The CDR3 loop spans 15 amino acids. The V segment lost 4 bases and the J segment 0 bases; nucleotides outside the gene matches: 5. Germline lookup yields CDR1 DFQATT and CDR2 SNEGSKA (reference sequence). The CDR3 region has the DNA TGCAGTGCTATTGCTAGCGGGGATAGCACAGATACGCAGTATTTT. This gives the protein CSAIASGDSTDTQYF.

This clonotype was seen many times. The V gene is TRBV9, the J gene TRBJ1-2, with 7 bases that match TRBD1. The CDR3 runs 16 residues. Per the germline V gene, CDR1 is SGDLS and CDR2 is YYNGEE. J lost 2 bases, V lost 3 bases, and 10 bases had no gene match. In DNA form, the CDR3 reads TGTGCCAGCAGCGACCTGACAGGGAGGGAGAACTATGGCTACACCTTC. Protein sequence: CASSDLTGRENYGYTF.

This clonotype was detected once. The conserved closing phenylalanine or tryptophan is absent in this CDR3, likely reflecting a read error. The rearrangement joins TRBV7-3 to TRBJ2-7; D may be TRBD1 (7 bases). The CDR3 has 13 amino acids. Germline V gives CDR1 SGHTA, CDR2 FQGTGA. The V end lost 5 bases, the J end lost 6 bases, and 14 bases lay between the germline ends. CDR3 sequence: CASSLGGGGEQYS. In nucleotides, the CDR3 is TGTGCCAGCAGCCTAGGAGGGGGCGGCGAGCAGTACTCC.

This clonotype was detected only once. The chain uses TRBV7-7 and TRBJ1-1; possible D gene TRBD1, 6 bases. Germline V CDR1 and CDR2: SSHAT, FNYEAQ (reference sequence). The CDR3 loop spans 13 amino acids. V was clipped by 3 bases and J by 3 bases, with 8 bases between them. Here the CDR3 reads CASSFRGHTEAFF. The DNA for the CDR3 is TGTGCCAGCAGCTTCAGGGGACACACTGAAGCTTTCTTT.

The chain uses TRBV10-3 and TRBJ1-1, with D perhaps TRBD1 (5 bases). V was cut by 7 bases and J by 3 bases, with 15 bases left in between. The V gene's germline CDR1 is ENHRY and CDR2 SYGVKD. The CDR3 runs 14 residues. The CDR3, as DNA: TGTGCCATCATGCCCGGGATAGGGGACACTGAAGCTTTCTTT. It encodes CAIMPGIGDTEAFF.